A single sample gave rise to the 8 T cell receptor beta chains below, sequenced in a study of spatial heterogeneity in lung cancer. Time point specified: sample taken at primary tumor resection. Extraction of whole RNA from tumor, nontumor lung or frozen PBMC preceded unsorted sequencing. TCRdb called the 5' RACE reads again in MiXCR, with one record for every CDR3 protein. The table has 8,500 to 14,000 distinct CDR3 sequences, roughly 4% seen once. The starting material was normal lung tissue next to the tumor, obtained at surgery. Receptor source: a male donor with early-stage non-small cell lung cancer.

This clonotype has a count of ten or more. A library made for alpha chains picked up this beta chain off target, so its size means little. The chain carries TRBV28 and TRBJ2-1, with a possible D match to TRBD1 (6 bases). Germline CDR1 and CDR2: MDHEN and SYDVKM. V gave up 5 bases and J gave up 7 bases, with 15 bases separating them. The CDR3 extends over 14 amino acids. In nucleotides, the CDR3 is TGTGCCAGCAGTAACCAGGGGTTTAGAAATGAGCAGTTCTTC. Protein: CASSNQGFRNEQFF.

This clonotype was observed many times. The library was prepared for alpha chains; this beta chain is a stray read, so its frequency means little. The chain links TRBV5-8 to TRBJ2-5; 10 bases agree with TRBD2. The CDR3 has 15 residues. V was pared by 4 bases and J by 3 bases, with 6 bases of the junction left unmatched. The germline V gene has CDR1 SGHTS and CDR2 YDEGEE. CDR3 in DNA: TGTGCCAGCAGCATCGGACTAGCGGACAAAGAGACCCAGTACTTC. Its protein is CASSIGLADKETQYF.

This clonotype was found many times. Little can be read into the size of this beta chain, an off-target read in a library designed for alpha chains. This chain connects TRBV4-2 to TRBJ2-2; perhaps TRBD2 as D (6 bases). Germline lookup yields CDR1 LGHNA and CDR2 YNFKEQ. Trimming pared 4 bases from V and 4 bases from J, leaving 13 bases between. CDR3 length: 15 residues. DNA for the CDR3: TGTGCCAGCAGCCGGGAAGCGGGCTCCACCGGGGAGCTGTTTTTT. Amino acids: CASSREAGSTGELFF.

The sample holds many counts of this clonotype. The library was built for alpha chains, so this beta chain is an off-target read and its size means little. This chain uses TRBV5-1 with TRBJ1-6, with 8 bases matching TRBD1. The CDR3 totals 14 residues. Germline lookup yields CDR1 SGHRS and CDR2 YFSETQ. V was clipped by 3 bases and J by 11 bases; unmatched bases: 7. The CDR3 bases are TGCGCCAGCAGCTGGGGACAGGATTTGACACCCCTCCACTTT. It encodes CASSWGQDLTPLHF.

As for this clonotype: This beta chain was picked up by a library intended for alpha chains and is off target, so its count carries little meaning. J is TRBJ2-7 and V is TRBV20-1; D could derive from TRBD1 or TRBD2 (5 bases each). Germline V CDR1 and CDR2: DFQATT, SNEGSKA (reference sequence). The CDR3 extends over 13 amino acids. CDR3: CSMGPGPPAEQYF. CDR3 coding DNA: TGCAGCATGGGACCGGGCCCCCCCGCCGAGCAGTACTTC.

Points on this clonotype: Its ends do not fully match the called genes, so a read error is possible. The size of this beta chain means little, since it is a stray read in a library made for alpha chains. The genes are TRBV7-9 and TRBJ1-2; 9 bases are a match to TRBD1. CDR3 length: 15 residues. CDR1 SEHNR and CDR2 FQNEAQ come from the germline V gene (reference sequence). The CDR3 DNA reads TGCGCCTCAACACGGGGGACAGGGCTAAGCCATGGCTACACCTTC. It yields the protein CASTRGTGLSHGYTF.

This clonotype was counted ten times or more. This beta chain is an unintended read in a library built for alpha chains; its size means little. The CDR3 is CASSSRDRGNRDTGELFF. The CDR3 region has the DNA TGTGCCAGCAGCAGCCGGGACAGGGGAAATAGGGACACCGGGGAGCTGTTTTTT. The chain joins TRBV3-1 to TRBJ2-2, with 10 bases that match TRBD1. CDR3 size: 18 residues. Germline V gives CDR1 LGHDT, CDR2 YNNKEL (reference sequence). J lost 3 bases, V lost 5 bases, and 12 bases had no gene match.

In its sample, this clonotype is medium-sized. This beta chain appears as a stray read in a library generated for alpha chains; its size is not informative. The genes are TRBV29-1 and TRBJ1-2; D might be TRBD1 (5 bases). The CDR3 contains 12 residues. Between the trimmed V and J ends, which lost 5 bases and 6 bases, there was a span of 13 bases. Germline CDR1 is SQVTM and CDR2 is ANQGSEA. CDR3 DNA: TGCAGCGTTCTAGCAGGGAAGAATGGCTACACCTTC. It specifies CSVLAGKNGYTF. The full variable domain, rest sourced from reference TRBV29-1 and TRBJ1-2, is SAVISQKPSRDICQRGTSLTIQCQVDSQVTMMFWYRQQPGQSLTLIATANQGSEATYESGFVIDKFPISRPNLTFSTLTVSNMSPEDSSIYLCSVLAGKNGYTFGSGTRLTVV.